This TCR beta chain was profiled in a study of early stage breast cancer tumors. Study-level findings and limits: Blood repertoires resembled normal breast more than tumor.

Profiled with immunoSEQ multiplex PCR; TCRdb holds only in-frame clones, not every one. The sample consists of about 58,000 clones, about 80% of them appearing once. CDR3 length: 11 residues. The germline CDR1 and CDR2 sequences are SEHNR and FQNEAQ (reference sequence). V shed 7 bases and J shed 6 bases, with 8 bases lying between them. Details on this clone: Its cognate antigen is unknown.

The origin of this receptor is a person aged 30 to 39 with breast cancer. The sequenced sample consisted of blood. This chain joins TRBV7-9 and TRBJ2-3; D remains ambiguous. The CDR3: CASKKSDTQYF. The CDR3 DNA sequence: TGTGCCAGCAAAAAGTCGGATACGCAGTATTTT.